This T cell receptor (beta chain) appears in the sequencing data of a study of blood T cell repertoires in COVID-19. Study as a whole: COVID-19 samples from acute and convalescent phases originated in the United States, Italy and Spain. T cells, B-cell-depleted T cells, or PBMCs provided the cDNA or gDNA that served as material.

Trimming took 5 bases from V and 5 from J; bases not matched to a gene: 6. Germline CDR1 and CDR2: SGHTA and FQGNSA. The CDR3 spans 14 residues. TCRdb's table, derived via immunoSEQ multiplex PCR, lists solely in-frame clones and lacks some. In the table there are over 85,000 clones, 88% of which are singletons. This rearrangement joins TRBV7-2 to TRBJ2-7, with 10 bases matching TRBD2. This receptor was identified in a woman aged 45-65 years with acute or convalescent COVID-19. The sequencing input was peripheral blood. CDR3 in amino acids: CASSLGTSVDEQYF. CDR3 DNA sequence: TGTGCCAGCAGCCTAGGGACTAGCGTAGACGAGCAGTACTTC. Full variable domain (remainder filled in from reference TRBV7-2 and TRBJ2-7): GAGVSQSPSNKVTEKGKDVELRCDPISGHTALYWYRQSLGQGLEFLIYFQGNSAPDKSGLPSDRFSAERTGGSVSTLTIQRTQQEDSAVYLCASSLGTSVDEQYFGPGTRLTVT.